The entry that follows covers one T cell receptor (beta chain) sequence. This entry belongs to a study of blood T cell repertoires in COVID-19. TCRdb keeps only in-frame clones here, not all; method: immunoSEQ multiplex PCR. Among fewer than 70,000 clones listed, more than 70% were seen once. The V end lost 2 bases, the J end lost 4 bases, and 15 bases lay between the germline ends. The CDR3 length is 16 residues. This receptor was identified in a man aged 55-75 years with active or convalescent COVID-19. The rearrangement joins TRBV6-7 to TRBJ1-3; the D gene is possibly TRBD1 (5 bases). TRBV6-7 is known as an ORF, though its function is uncertain. Sequenced sample: peripheral blood. CDR3 coding DNA: TGTGCCAGCAGTTACCTGCACAGGCCATCCGGAAACACCATATATTTT. Translating gives CASSYLHRPSGNTIYF.